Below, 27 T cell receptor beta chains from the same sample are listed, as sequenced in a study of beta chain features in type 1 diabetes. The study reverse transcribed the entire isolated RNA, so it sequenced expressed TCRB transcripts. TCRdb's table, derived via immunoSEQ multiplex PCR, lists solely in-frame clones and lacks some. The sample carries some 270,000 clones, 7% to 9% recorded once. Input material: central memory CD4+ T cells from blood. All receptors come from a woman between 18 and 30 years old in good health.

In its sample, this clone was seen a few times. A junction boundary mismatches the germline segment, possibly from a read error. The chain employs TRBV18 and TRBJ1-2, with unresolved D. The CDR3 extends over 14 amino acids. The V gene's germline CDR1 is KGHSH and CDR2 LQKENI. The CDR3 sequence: CASSPTGVSGFLAF. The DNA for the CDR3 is TGTGCCAGCTCACCCACCGGAGTCTCCGGCTTCCTCGCCTTC.

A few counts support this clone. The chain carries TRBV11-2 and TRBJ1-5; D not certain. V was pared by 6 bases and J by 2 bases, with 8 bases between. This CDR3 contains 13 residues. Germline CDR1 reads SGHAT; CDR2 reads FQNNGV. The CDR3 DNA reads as TGTGCCAGCAGAGGTGAGGGCAATCAGCCCCAGCATTTT. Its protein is CASRGEGNQPQHF.

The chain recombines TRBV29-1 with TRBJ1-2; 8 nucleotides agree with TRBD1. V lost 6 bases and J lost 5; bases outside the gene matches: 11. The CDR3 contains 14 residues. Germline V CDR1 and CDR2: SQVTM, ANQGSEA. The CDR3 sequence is CSVDDRGRGYGYTF. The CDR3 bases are TGCAGCGTGGACGACAGGGGAAGGGGGTATGGCTACACCTTC.

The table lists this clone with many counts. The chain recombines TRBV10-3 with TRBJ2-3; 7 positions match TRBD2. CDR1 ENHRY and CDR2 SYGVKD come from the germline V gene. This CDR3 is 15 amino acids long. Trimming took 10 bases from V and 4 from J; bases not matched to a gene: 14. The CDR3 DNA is TGTGCCACAAGGCCTAGCGGAAGTGGGCCAGATACGCAGTATTTT. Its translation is CATRPSGSGPDTQYF.

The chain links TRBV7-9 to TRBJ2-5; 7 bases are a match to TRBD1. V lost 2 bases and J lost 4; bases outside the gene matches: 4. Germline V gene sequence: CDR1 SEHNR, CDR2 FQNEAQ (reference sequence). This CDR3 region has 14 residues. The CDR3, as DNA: TGTGCCAGCAGCTTAAGTGCAGGGGGAGAGACCCAGTACTTC. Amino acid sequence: CASSLSAGGETQYF.

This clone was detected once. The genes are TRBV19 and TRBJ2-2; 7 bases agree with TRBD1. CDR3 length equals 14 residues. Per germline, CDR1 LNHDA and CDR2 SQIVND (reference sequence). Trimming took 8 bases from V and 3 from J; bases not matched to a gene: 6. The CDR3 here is CASYDRVDTGELFF. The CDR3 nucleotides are TGTGCCAGTTACGACAGGGTCGACACCGGGGAGCTGTTTTTT. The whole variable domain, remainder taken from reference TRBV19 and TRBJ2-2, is DGGITQSPKYLFRKEGQNVTLSCEQNLNHDAMYWYRQDPGQGLRLIYYSQIVNDFQKGDIAEGYSVSREKKESFPLTVTSAQKNPTAFYLCASYDRVDTGELFFGEGSRLTVL.

The DNA for the CDR3 is TGTGCCAGCAGCCCCCGGGTCGGGTGGCCAGATACGCAGTATTTT. As protein: CASSPRVGWPDTQYF. V is TRBV28 and J is TRBJ2-3; D unclear. The CDR3 extends over 15 amino acids. V was pared by 6 bases and J by 4 bases, with 17 bases between. Germline CDR1 is MDHEN and CDR2 is SYDVKM. Full variable domain (missing parts from reference TRBV28 and TRBJ2-3): DVKVTQSSRYLVKRTGEKVFLECVQDMDHENMFWYRQDPGLGLRLIYFSYDVKMKEKGDIPEGYSVSREKKERFSLILESASTNQTSMYLCASSPRVGWPDTQYFGPGTRLTVL.

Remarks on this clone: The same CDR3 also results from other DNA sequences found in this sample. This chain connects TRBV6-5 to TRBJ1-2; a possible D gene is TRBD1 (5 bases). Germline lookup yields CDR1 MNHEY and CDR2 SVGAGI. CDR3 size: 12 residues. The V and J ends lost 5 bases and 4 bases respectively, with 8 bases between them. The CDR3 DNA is TGTGCCAGCAGTCAGGGCCCCTATGGCTACACCTTC. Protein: CASSQGPYGYTF.

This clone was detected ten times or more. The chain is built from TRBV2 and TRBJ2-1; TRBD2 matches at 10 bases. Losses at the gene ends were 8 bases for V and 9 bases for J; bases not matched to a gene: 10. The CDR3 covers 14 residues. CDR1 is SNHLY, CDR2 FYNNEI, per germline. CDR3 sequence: CASGGGTSAAEQFF. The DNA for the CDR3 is TGTGCCAGCGGAGGAGGGACTAGCGCCGCTGAGCAGTTCTTC.

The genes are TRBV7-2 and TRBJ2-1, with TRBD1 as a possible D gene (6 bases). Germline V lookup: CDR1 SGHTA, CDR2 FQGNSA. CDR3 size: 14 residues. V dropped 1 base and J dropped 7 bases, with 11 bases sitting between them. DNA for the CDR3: TGTGCCAGCAGCTTAGGACAGGCGTGGAATGAGCAGTTCTTC. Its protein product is CASSLGQAWNEQFF.

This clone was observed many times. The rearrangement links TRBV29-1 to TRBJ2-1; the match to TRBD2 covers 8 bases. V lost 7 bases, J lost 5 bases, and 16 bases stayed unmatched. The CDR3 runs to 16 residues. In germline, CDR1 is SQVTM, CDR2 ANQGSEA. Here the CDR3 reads CSATDSGIHRNNEQFF. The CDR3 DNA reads TGCAGCGCCACGGATAGCGGGATTCATAGGAACAATGAGCAGTTCTTC.

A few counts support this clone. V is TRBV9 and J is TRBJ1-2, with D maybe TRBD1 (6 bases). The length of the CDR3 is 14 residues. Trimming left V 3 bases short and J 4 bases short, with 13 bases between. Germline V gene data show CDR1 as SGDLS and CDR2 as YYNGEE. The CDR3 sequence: CASSARGGGYGYTF. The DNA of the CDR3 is TGTGCCAGCAGCGCTAGGGGGGGCGGCTATGGCTACACCTTC.

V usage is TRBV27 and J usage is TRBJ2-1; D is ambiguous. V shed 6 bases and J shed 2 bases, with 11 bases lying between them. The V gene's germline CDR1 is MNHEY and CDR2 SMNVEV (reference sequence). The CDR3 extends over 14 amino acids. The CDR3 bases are TGTGCCAGCAGGCCGCTAGAGCCCTACAATGAGCAGTTCTTC. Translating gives CASRPLEPYNEQFF.

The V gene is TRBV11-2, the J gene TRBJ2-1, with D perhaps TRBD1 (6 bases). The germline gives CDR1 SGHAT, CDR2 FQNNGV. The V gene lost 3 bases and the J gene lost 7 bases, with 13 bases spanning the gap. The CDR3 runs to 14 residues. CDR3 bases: TGTGCCAGCAGCTTCCCAGGGGCACTAAATGAGCAGTTCTTC. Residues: CASSFPGALNEQFF.

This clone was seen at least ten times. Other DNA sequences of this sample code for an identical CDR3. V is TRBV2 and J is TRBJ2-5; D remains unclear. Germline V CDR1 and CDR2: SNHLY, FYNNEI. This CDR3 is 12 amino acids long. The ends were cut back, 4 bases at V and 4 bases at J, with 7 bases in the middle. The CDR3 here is CASSASGETQYF. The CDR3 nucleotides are TGTGCCAGCAGTGCCTCTGGAGAGACCCAGTACTTC.

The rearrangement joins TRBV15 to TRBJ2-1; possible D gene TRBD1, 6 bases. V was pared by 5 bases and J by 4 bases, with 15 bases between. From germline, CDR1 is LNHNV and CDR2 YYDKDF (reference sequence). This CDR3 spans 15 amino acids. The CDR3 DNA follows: TGTGCCACCAGCGGTGAGCCAGGGGTTTACAATGAGCAGTTCTTC. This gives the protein CATSGEPGVYNEQFF. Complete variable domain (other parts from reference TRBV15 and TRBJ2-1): DAMVIQNPRYQVTQFGKPVTLSCSQTLNHNVMYWYQQKSSQAPKLLFHYYDKDFNNEADTPDNFQSRRPNTSFCFLDIRSPGLGDTAMYLCATSGEPGVYNEQFFGPGTRLTVL.

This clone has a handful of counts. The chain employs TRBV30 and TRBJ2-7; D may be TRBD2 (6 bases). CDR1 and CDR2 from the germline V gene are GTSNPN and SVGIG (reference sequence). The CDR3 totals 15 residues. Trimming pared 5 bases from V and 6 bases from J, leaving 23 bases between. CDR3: CAWPYSGRDLCEQYF. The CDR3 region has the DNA TGTGCCTGGCCCTATTCGGGGCGGGACCTTTGCGAGCAGTACTTC.

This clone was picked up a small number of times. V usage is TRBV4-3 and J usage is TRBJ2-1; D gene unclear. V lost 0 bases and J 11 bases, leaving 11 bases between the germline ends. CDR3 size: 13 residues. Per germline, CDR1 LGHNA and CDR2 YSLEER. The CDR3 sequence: CASSQDLGGQQFF. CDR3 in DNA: TGCGCCAGCAGCCAAGATTTAGGCGGCCAGCAGTTCTTC.

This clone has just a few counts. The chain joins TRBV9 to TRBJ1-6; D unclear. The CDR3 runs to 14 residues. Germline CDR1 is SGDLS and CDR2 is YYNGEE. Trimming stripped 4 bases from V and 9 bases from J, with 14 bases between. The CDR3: CASSTLDRSSPLHF. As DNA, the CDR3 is TGTGCCAGCAGCACCCTCGATCGGAGTTCACCCCTCCACTTT. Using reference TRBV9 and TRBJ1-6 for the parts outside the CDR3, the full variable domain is DSGVTQTPKHLITATGQRVTLRCSPRSGDLSVYWYQQSLDQGLQFLIQYYNGEERAKGNILERFSAQQFPDLHSELNLSSLELGDSALYFCASSTLDRSSPLHFGNGTRLTVT.

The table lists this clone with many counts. CDR3 loop: CATSHDRGEDTIYF. Written as DNA, the CDR3 is TGTGCCACCAGCCACGACAGGGGGGAGGACACCATATATTTT. V is TRBV15 and J is TRBJ1-3; 9 positions match TRBD1. Germline V CDR1 and CDR2: LNHNV, YYDKDF (reference sequence). Unmatched junction bases numbered 7, after V lost 5 bases and J lost 8 bases. This CDR3 is built from 14 residues.

The CDR3: CASSVVDRAGTQYF. For the CDR3, the DNA is TGTGCCAGCAGCGTAGTGGACAGGGCCGGAACCCAGTACTTC. This rearrangement joins TRBV9 to TRBJ2-5; the match to TRBD1 covers 8 bases. Trimming at V came to 0 bases and at J to 8 bases, leaving 6 bases not matched to a gene. CDR3 length: 14 residues. Germline loops: CDR1 SGDLS, CDR2 YYNGEE.

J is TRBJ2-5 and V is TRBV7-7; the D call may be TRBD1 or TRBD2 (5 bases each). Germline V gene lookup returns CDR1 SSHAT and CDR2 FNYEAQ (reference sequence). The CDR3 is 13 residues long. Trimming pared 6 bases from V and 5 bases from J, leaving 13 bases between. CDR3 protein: CASSPPGRETQYF. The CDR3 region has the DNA TGTGCCAGCAGTCCTCCGGGACGCGAGACCCAGTACTTC. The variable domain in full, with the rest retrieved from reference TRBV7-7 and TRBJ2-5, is GAGVSQSPRYKVTKRGQDVTLRCDPISSHATLYWYQQALGQGPEFLTYFNYEAQPDKSGLPSDRFSAERPEGSISTLTIQRTEQRDSAMYRCASSPPGRETQYFGPGTRLLVL.

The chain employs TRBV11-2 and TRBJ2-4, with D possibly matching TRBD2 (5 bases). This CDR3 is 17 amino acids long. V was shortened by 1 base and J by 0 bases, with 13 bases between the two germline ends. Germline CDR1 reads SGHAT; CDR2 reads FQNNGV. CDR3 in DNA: TGTGCCAGCAGCTTAGCCTCTCTAGCCCTAGCCAAAAACATTCAGTACTTC. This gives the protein CASSLASLALAKNIQYF.

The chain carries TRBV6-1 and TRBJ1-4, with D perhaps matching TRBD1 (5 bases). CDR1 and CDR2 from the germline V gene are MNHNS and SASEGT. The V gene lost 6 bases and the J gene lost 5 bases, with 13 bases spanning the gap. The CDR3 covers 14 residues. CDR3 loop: CASRPAGTNEKLFF. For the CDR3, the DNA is TGTGCCAGCAGACCCGCGGGGACCAATGAAAAACTGTTTTTT.

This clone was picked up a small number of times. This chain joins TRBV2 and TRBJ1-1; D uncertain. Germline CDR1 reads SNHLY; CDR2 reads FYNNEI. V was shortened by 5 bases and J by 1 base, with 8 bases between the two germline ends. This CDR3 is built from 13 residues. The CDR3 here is CASSPQSNTEAFF. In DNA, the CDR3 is TGTGCCAGCAGTCCCCAGTCGAACACTGAAGCTTTCTTT.

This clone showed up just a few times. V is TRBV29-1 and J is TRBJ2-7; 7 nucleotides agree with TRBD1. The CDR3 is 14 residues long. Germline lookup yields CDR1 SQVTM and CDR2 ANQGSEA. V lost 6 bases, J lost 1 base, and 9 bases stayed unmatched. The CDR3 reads CSVRTGLSSYEQYF. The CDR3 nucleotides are TGCAGCGTCCGGACAGGCCTTAGTTCCTACGAGCAGTACTTC.

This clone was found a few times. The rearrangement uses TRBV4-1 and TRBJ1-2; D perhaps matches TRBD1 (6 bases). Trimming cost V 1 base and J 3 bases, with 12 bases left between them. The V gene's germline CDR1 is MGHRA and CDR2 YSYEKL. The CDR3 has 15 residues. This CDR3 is CASSQALGQDYGYTF. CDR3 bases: TGCGCCAGCAGCCAAGCGCTGGGACAAGACTATGGCTACACCTTC.